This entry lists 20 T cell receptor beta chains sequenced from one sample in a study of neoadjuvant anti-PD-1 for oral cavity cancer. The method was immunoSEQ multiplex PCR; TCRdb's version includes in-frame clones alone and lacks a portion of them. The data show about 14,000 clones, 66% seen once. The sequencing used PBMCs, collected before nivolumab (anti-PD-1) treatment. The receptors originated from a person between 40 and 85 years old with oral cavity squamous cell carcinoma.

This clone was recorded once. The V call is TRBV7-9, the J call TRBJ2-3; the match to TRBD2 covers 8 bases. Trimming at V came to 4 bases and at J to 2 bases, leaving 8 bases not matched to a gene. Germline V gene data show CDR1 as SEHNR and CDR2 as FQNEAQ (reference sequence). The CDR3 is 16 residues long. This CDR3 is CASSSKAGATTDTQYF. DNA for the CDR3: TGTGCCAGCAGCTCGAAAGCGGGGGCCACCACAGATACGCAGTATTTT.

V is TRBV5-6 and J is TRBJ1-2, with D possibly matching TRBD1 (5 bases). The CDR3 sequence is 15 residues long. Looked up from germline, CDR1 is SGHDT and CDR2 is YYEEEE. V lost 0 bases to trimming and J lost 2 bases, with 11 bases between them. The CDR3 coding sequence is TGTGCCAGCAGCTTGGGGGGCCGGGGGAACTATGGCTACACCTTC. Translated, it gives CASSLGGRGNYGYTF. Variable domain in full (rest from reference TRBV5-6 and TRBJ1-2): DAGVTQSPTHLIKTRGQQVTLRCSPKSGHDTVSWYQQALGQGPQFIFQYYEEEERQRGNFPDRFSGHQFPNYSSELNVNALLLGDSALYLCASSLGGRGNYGYTFGSGTRLTVV.

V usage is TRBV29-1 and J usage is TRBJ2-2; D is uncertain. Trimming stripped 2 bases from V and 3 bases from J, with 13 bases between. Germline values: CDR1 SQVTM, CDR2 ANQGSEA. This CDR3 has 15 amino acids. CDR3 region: CSVESVILDTGELFF. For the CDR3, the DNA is TGCAGCGTTGAATCGGTGATCTTGGACACCGGGGAGCTGTTTTTT.

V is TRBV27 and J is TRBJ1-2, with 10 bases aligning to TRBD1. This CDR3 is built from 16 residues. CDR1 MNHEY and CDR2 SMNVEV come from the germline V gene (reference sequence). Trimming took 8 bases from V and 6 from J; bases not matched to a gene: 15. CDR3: CASVKNADRGLHGYTF. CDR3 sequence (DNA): TGTGCCAGCGTTAAGAATGCTGACAGGGGGCTTCATGGCTACACCTTC.

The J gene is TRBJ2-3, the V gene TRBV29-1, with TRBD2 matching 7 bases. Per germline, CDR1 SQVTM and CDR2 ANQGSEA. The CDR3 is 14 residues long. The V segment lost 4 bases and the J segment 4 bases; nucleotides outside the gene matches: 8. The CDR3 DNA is TGCAGCGTTGGGGGGGGGATCAGCGCAGATACGCAGTATTTT. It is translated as CSVGGGISADTQYF.

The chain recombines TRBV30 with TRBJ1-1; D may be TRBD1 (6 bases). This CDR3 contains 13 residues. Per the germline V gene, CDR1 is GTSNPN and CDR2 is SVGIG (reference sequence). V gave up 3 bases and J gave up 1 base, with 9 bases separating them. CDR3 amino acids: CAWRGAGNTEAFF. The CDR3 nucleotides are TGTGCCTGGAGGGGGGCGGGGAACACTGAAGCTTTCTTT.

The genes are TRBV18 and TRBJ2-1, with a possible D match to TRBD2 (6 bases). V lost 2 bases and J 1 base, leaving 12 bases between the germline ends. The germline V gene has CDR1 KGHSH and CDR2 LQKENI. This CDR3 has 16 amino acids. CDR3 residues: CASSPGGGFSYNEQFF. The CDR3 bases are TGTGCCAGCTCACCAGGGGGAGGATTTTCCTACAATGAGCAGTTCTTC.

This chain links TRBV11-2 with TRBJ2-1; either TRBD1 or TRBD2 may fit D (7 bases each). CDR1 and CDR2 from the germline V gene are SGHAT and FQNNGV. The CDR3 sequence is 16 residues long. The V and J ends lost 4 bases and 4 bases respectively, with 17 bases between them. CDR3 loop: CASSSRGREIYNEQFF. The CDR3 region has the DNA TGTGCCAGCAGCTCGAGGGGGCGGGAGATTTACAATGAGCAGTTCTTC. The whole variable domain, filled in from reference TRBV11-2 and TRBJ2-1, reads EAGVAQSPRYKIIEKRQSVAFWCNPISGHATLYWYQQILGQGPKLLIQFQNNGVVDDSQLPKDRFSAERLKGVDSTLKIQPAKLEDSAVYLCASSSRGREIYNEQFFGPGTRLTVL.

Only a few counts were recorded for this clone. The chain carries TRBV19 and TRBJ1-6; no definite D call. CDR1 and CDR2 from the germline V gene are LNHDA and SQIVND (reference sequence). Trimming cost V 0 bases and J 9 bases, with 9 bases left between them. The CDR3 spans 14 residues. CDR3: CASSIEVGGSPLHF. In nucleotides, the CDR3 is TGTGCCAGTAGTATAGAGGTAGGAGGTTCACCCCTCCACTTT.

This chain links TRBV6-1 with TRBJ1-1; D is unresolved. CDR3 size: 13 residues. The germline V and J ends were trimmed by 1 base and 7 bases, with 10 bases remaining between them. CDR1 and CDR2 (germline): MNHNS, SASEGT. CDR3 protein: CASSEDGGYEAFF. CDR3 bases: TGTGCCAGCAGTGAAGATGGCGGTTATGAAGCTTTCTTT.

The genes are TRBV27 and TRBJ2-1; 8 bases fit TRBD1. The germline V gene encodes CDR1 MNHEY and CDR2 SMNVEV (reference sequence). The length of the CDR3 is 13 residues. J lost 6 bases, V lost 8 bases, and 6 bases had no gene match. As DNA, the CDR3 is TGTGCCAGCGGCGACAGGGGAGGCAATGAGCAGTTCTTC. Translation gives CASGDRGGNEQFF.

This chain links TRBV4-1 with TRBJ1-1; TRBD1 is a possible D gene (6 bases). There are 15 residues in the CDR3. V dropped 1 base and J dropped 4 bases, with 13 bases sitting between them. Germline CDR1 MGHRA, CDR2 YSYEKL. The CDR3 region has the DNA TGCGCCAGCAGCCAAGTTACAACAGGGTCCACTGAAGCTTTCTTT. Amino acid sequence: CASSQVTTGSTEAFF.

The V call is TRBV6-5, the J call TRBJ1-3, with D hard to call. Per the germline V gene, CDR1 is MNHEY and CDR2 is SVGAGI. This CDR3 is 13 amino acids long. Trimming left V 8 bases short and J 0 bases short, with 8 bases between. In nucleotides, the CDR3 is TGTGCCAGCCGGCGCCTCTCTGGAAACACCATATATTTT. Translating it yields CASRRLSGNTIYF.

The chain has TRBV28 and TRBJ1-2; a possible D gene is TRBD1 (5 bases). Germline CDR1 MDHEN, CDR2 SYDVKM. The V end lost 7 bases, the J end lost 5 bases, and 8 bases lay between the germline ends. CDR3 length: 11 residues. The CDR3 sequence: CASIQGYGYTF. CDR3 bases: TGTGCCAGCATTCAGGGATATGGCTACACCTTC.

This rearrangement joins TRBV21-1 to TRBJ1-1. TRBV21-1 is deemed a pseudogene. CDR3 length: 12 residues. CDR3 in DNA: TGTGCCAGCAGCAAAGACAACACTGAAGCTTTCTTT. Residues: CASSKDNTEAFF.

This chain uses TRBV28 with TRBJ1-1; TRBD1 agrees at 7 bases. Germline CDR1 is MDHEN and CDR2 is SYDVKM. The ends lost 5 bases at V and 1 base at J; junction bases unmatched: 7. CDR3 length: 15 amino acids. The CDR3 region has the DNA TGTGCCAGCAGTAACCACAGGGGTGGGAACACTGAAGCTTTCTTT. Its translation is CASSNHRGGNTEAFF.

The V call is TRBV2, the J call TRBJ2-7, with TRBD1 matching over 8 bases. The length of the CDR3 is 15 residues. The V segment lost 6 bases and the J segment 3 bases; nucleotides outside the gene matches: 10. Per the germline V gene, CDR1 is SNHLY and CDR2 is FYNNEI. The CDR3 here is CASSGSGTGIYEQYF. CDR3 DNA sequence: TGTGCCAGCAGCGGCTCCGGGACAGGTATCTACGAGCAGTACTTC.

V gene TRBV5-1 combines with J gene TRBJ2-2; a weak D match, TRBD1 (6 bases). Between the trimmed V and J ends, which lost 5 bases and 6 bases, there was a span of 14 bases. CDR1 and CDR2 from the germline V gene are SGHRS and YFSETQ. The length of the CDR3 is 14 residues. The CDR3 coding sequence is TGCGCCAGCAGAGGGGGAGCATCAGCCGGGGAGCTGTTTTTT. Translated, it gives CASRGGASAGELFF.

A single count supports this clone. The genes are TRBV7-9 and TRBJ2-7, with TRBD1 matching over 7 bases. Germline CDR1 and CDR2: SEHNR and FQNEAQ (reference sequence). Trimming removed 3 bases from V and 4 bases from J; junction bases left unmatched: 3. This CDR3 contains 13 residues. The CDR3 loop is CASSFGQEYEQYF. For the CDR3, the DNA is TGTGCCAGCAGCTTCGGACAGGAATACGAGCAGTACTTC.

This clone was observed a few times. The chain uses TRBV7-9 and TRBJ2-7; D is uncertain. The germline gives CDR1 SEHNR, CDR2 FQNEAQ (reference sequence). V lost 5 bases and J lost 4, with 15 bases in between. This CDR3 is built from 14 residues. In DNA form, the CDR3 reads TGTGCCAGCAGCCCTCCGAGACTTCAATACGAGCAGTACTTC. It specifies CASSPPRLQYEQYF.